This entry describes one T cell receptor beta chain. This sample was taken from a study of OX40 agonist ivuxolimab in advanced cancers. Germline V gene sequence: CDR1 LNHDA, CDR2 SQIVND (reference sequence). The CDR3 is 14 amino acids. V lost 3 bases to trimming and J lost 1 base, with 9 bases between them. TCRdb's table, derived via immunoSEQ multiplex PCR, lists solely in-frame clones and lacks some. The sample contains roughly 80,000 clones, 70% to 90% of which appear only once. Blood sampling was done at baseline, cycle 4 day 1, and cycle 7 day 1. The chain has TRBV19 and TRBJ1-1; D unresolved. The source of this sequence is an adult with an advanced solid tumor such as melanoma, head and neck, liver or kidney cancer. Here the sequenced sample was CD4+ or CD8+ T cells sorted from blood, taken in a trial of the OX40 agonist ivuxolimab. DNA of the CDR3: TGTGCCAGTAGTATTAGGTATAAGAACACTGAAGCTTTCTTT. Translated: CASSIRYKNTEAFF.